The T cell receptor beta chain under discussion was sequenced for a study of T cells after yellow fever vaccination. General study points: The CD4 and CD8 compartments had a small share of their clonotypes in common.

TCRdb called the 5' RACE reads again in MiXCR, with one record for every CDR3 protein. The sample has hundreds of thousands of distinct CDR3 sequences; 12% are singletons. Germline values: CDR1 SGHTA, CDR2 FQGNSA. The CDR3 loop spans 15 amino acids. Unmatched junction bases numbered 5, after V lost 1 base and J lost 2 bases. This clonotype has just a few counts. The antigen is not known. The sequence derives from a man younger than 40 who received the YFV17D yellow fever vaccine. This chain links TRBV7-2 with TRBJ2-7; 7 bases align to TRBD2. The specimen was PBMCs, collected on the day of the yellow fever booster vaccination. The chain's CDR3 is CASSLEGGPPYEQYF. CDR3 sequence (DNA): TGTGCCAGCAGCTTAGAGGGAGGGCCCCCCTACGAGCAGTACTTC.